This T cell receptor beta chain was documented in a study of glioma-infiltrating T cells after dendritic cell vaccination. Across the study: The vaccine used monocyte-derived dendritic cells pulsed overnight with autologous tumor lysate. At biweekly intervals, patients got three intradermal dendritic cell vaccine injections. The study, taken as a whole, reports: TCR clonality showed no direct relationship with survival.

To note about this clone: Its cognate antigen is unknown.

Here immunoSEQ multiplex PCR was the method, and the copy in TCRdb shows in-frame clones only, minus some. This sample carries tens of thousands of clones, 87% of them seen once, and the ten largest clones take 2% to 2.5%. The time point: after dendritic cell vaccination, including at tumor progression/relapse. Fresh-frozen tumor tissue and more than two years of survival data were available for all. This clonotype was sampled from a human donor with glioblastoma. Sequencing was performed on blood, taken after dendritic cell vaccination.

DNA of the CDR3: TGTGCCAGCAGCTTAGGGACAGGGATGAACACTGAAGCTTTCTTT. Protein sequence: CASSLGTGMNTEAFF. The gene calls are TRBV7-6 and TRBJ1-1, with TRBD1 identical over 8 bases. The germline V gene encodes CDR1 SGHVS and CDR2 FNYEAQ. The trim removed 1 base at V and 0 bases at J, leaving 1 base unmatched. The CDR3 is 15 residues long.